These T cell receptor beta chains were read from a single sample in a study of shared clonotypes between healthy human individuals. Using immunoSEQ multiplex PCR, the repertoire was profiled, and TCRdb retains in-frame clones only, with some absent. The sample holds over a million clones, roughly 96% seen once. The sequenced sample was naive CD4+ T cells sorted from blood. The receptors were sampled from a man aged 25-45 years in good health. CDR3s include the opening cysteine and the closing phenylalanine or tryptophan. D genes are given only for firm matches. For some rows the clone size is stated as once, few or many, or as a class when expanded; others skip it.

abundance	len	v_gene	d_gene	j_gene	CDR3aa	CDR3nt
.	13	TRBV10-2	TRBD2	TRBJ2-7	CASSREGGNEQYF	TGCGCCAGCAGCAGGGAGGGCGGGAACGAGCAGTACTTC
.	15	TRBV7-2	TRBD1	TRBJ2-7	CASSPGTGSPYEQYF	TGTGCCAGCAGTCCCGGGACAGGGAGTCCCTACGAGCAGTACTTC
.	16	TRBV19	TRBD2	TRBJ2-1	CASTTLPGGTLNEQFF	TGTGCCAGTACCACCCTCCCGGGAGGGACCCTGAATGAGCAGTTCTTC
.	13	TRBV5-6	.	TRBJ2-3	CASSFRTPDTQYF	TGTGCCAGCAGCTTCCGAACCCCAGATACGCAGTATTTT
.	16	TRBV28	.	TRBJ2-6	CASSLDTYSGANVLTF	TGTGCCAGCAGTTTAGACACTTACTCTGGGGCCAACGTCCTGACTTTC
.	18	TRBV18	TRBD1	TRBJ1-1	CASSPLPGTGAMNTEAFF	TGTGCCAGCTCACCACTCCCCGGGACAGGGGCCATGAACACTGAAGCTTTCTTT
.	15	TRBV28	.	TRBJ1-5	CASSLSGQGNQPQHF	TGTGCCAGCAGTTTATCAGGACAAGGCAATCAGCCCCAGCATTTT
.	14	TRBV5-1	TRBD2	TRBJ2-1	CASRDLAGGYEQFF	TGCGCCAGCAGAGACCTAGCGGGGGGCTATGAGCAGTTCTTC
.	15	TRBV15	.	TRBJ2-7	CATSRASGSTYEQYF	TGTGCCACCAGCAGAGCGTCCGGGTCCACCTACGAGCAGTACTTC
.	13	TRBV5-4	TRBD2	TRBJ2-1	CASRLGGYNEQFF	TGTGCCAGCAGACTGGGGGGGTACAATGAGCAGTTCTTC
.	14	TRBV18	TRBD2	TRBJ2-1	CASSLAGSYNEQFF	TGTGCCAGCTCACTAGCGGGCAGCTACAATGAGCAGTTCTTC
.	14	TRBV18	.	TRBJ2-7	CASSPRAGDNEQYF	TGTGCCAGCTCACCACGTGCAGGGGACAACGAGCAGTACTTC
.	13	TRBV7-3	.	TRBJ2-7	CASSFGVGYEQYF	TGTGCCAGCAGCTTCGGTGTGGGGTACGAGCAGTACTTC
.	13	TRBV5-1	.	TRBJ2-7	CASSPTSSYEQYF	TGCGCCAGCAGTCCGACTTCCTCCTACGAGCAGTACTTC
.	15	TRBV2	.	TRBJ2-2	CASRRKWGSTGELFF	TGTGCCAGCAGGAGGAAGTGGGGGAGCACCGGGGAGCTGTTTTTT
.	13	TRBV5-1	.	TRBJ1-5	CASSFDGNQPQHF	TGCGCCAGCAGCTTTGACGGTAATCAGCCCCAGCATTTT
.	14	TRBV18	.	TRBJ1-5	CASSGSNSNQPQHF	TGTGCCAGCTCGGGGTCTAATAGCAATCAGCCCCAGCATTTT
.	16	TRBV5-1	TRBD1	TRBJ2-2	CASSSYLDRGGGELFF	TGCGCCAGCAGCTCCTACCTAGACAGGGGAGGCGGGGAGCTGTTTTTT
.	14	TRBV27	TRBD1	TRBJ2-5	CASSLQTGEETQYF	TGTGCCAGCAGTTTACAGACAGGGGAAGAGACCCAGTACTTC
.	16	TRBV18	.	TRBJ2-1	CASSPRPLEPYNEQFF	TGTGCCAGCTCACCACGACCGTTGGAGCCCTACAATGAGCAGTTCTTC
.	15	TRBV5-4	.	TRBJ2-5	CASSRQLPKEETQYF	TGTGCCAGCAGCCGACAGTTACCTAAAGAAGAGACCCAGTACTTC
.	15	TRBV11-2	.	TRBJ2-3	CASSSGRPFTDTQYF	TGTGCCAGCAGCTCCGGACGACCCTTCACAGATACGCAGTATTTT
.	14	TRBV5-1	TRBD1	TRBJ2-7	CASSATGQGYEQYF	TGCGCCAGCAGCGCCACGGGACAGGGTTACGAGCAGTACTTC
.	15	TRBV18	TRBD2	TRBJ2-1	CASSPMGLAVNEQFF	TGTGCCAGCTCACCGATGGGACTAGCGGTTAATGAGCAGTTCTTC
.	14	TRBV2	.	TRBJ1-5	CASSLVNSNQPQHF	TGTGCCAGCAGCTTGGTAAATAGCAATCAGCCCCAGCATTTT
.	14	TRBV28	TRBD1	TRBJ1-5	CASSLHTGVQPQHF	TGTGCCAGCAGTTTGCATACAGGGGTTCAGCCCCAGCATTTT
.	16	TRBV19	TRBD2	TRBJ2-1	CASSPSSGRTYNEQFF	TGTGCCAGTAGTCCCTCTAGCGGGAGAACCTACAATGAGCAGTTCTTC
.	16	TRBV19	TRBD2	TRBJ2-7	CASSALGRESSYEQYF	TGTGCCAGTAGTGCCCTCGGGCGGGAGAGTTCCTACGAGCAGTACTTC
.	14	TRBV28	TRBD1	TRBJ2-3	CASTRTGGTDTQYF	TGTGCCAGCACTAGGACAGGGGGCACAGATACGCAGTATTTT
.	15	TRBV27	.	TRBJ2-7	CASSSFHRGAYEQYF	TGTGCCAGCAGTTCCTTTCACCGGGGTGCCTACGAGCAGTACTTC
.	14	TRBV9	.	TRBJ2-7	CASSVVQNSYEQYF	TGTGCCAGCAGCGTAGTACAGAACTCCTACGAGCAGTACTTC
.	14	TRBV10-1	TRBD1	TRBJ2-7	CASSDLTGIYEQYF	TGCGCCAGCAGTGATCTGACAGGGATCTACGAGCAGTACTTC
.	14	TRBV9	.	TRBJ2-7	CASSSLGSSYEQYF	TGTGCCAGCAGCAGCCTGGGGAGCTCCTACGAGCAGTACTTC
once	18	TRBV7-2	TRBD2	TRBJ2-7	CASSLVPGLAGGPYEQYF	TGTGCCAGCAGCTTAGTGCCGGGACTAGCGGGAGGGCCCTACGAGCAGTACTTC
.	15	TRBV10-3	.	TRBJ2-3	CAINLGSTAADTQYF	TGTGCCATCAACCTCGGGAGTACCGCGGCCGATACGCAGTATTTT
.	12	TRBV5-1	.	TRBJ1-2	CASSLSGDGYTF	TGCGCCAGCAGCTTGTCAGGGGACGGCTACACCTTC
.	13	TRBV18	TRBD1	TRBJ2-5	CASSRQGLETQYF	TGTGCCAGCTCACGACAGGGGCTTGAGACCCAGTACTTC
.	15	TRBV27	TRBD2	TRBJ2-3	CASSLILAGEHTQYF	TGTGCCAGCAGTTTGATATTAGCGGGAGAACATACGCAGTATTTT
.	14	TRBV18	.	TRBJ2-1	CASSPLGSYNEQFF	TGTGCCAGCTCACCTTTGGGTAGCTACAATGAGCAGTTCTTC
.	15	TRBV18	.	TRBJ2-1	CASSYGGKSYNEQFF	TGTGCCAGCTCATACGGAGGTAAGTCCTACAATGAGCAGTTCTTC
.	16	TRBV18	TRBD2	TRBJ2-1	CASSLTAGGPGDEQFF	TGTGCCAGCTCTCTCACAGCGGGAGGGCCAGGGGATGAGCAGTTCTTC
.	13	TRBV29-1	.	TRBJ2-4	CSVEGKHKNIQYF	TGCAGCGTTGAGGGGAAACACAAAAACATTCAGTACTTC
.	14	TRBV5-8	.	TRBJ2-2	CASSKRQNTGELFF	TGTGCCAGCAGCAAAAGACAGAACACCGGGGAGCTGTTTTTT
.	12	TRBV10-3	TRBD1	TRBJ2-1	CAIGQGGNEQFF	TGTGCCATCGGACAGGGTGGTAATGAGCAGTTCTTC
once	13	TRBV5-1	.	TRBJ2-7	CASSFSILYEQYF	TGCGCCAGCAGCTTTAGTATCCTCTACGAGCAGTACTTC
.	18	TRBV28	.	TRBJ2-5	CASTPGGSRGLWVETQYF	TGTGCCAGCACCCCCGGGGGGTCCAGGGGGCTTTGGGTAGAGACCCAGTACTTC
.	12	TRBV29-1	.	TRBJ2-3	CSSKGVSDTQYF	TGCAGCAGCAAGGGTGTCTCGGATACGCAGTATTTT
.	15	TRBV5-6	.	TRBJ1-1	CASSPPWQGNTEAFF	TGTGCCAGCAGCCCCCCGTGGCAGGGCAACACTGAAGCTTTCTTT
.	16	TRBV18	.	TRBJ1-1	CASSITPGPENTEAFF	TGTGCCAGCTCAATAACTCCGGGACCGGAGAACACTGAAGCTTTCTTT
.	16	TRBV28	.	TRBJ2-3	CASSLSGVFNTDTQYF	TGTGCCAGCAGTTTATCTGGGGTCTTTAACACAGATACGCAGTATTTT
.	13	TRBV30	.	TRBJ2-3	CAWSSGSTDTQYF	TGTGCCTGGAGTAGCGGGAGCACAGATACGCAGTATTTT
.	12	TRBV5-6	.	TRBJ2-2	CASSSSVGELFF	TGTGCCAGCAGCTCTAGCGTCGGGGAGCTGTTTTTT
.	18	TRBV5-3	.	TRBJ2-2	CARSLPAIFLGFAGELFF	TGTGCCAGAAGCTTGCCCGCTATCTTCCTGGGATTCGCCGGGGAGCTGTTTTTT